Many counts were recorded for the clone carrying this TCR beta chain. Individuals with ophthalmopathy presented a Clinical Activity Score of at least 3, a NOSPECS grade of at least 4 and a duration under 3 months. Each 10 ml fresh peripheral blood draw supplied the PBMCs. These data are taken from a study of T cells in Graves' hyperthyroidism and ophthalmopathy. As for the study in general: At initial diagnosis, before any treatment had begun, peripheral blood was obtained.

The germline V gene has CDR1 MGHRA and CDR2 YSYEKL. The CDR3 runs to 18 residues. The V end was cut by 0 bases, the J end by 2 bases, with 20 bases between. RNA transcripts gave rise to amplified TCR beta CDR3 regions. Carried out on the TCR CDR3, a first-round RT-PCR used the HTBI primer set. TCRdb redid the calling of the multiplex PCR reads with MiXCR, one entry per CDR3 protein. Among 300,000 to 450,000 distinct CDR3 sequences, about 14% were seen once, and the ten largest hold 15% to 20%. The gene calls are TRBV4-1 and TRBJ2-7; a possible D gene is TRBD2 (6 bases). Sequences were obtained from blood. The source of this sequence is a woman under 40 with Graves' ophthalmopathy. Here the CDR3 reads CASSQDPPGRLNPYEQYF. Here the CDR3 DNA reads TGCGCCAGCAGCCAAGATCCCCCGGGGAGGTTGAATCCCTACGAGCAGTACTTC.